The 26 T cell receptor beta chains in this list originate from one sample, sequenced in a study of control samples from healthy donors and cancer patients. The protocol was immunoSEQ multiplex PCR, while the TCRdb copy is restricted to in-frame clones and leaves out a portion. This sample has 150,000 to 200,000 clones, with around 90% found just once. The sample was blood. These receptors all stem from a man between 18 and 35 years old in good health.

The V and J genes are TRBV19 and TRBJ1-1, with 8 bases lining up with TRBD1. The length of the CDR3 is 13 residues. The V gene end was trimmed by 3 bases and the J gene end by 4 bases; junction bases not matched to a gene: 1. Germline CDR1 and CDR2: LNHDA and SQIVND (reference sequence). In DNA form, the CDR3 reads TGTGCCAGTAGTATGACAGGGGTCACTGAAGCTTTCTTT. Encoded protein: CASSMTGVTEAFF.

The sample holds one count of this clone. This chain links TRBV7-9 with TRBJ2-7, with D perhaps TRBD1 (6 bases). CDR3 length equals 12 residues. Germline V gene lookup returns CDR1 SEHNR and CDR2 FQNEAQ (reference sequence). Trimming left V 3 bases short and J 8 bases short, with 11 bases between. CDR3 nucleotide sequence: TGTGCCAGCAGCTTGACAGGTGGGAAGCAGTACTTC. It codes for CASSLTGGKQYF.

This sequence joins TRBV7-9 and TRBJ2-5; D gene unclear. CDR1 is SEHNR and CDR2 is FQNEAQ in the germline V gene (reference sequence). With 4 bases removed from V and 5 bases from J, the gap between germline ends came to 5 bases. The CDR3 runs to 11 residues. The CDR3 DNA reads as TGTGCCAGCAGCTCTTCGGAGACCCAGTACTTC. It is translated as CASSSSETQYF.

V and J are TRBV7-8 and TRBJ2-5, with TRBD1 identical over 8 bases. This CDR3 spans 14 amino acids. V shed 5 bases, J shed 5 bases, and the junction held 7 bases outside the gene matches. Germline-derived CDR1 and CDR2 are SGHVS and FQNEAQ. The CDR3 DNA reads as TGTGCCAGCAGCCCGGACAGGGTTGGTGAGACCCAGTACTTC. Its protein product is CASSPDRVGETQYF.

The chain carries TRBV19 and TRBJ2-7, with 8 bases matching TRBD1. The CDR3 length is 12 residues. Looked up from germline, CDR1 is LNHDA and CDR2 is SQIVND (reference sequence). Germline trimming cut 7 bases from V and 6 bases from J; bases unmatched to any gene: 5. The CDR3 coding sequence is TGTGCCAGTAAGGACAGGGAAGGCGAGCAGTACTTC. This gives the protein CASKDREGEQYF. Full variable domain (rest looked up from reference TRBV19 and TRBJ2-7): DGGITQSPKYLFRKEGQNVTLSCEQNLNHDAMYWYRQDPGQGLRLIYYSQIVNDFQKGDIAEGYSVSREKKESFPLTVTSAQKNPTAFYLCASKDREGEQYFGPGTRLTVT.

The V gene is TRBV15, the J gene TRBJ1-3; weak D call: TRBD1 (5 bases). Germline V CDR1 and CDR2: LNHNV, YYDKDF (reference sequence). This CDR3 comprises 16 residues. V shed 0 bases and J shed 3 bases, with 12 bases lying between them. This chain's CDR3 is CATSRDRAGFGNTIYF. CDR3 bases: TGTGCCACCAGCAGAGATCGGGCAGGGTTTGGAAACACCATATATTTT.

With regard to this clone: Other DNA sequences from this sample encode an identical CDR3 as well. This chain joins TRBV30 and TRBJ1-2; no firm D call. There are 13 residues in the CDR3. Germline V gene data show CDR1 as GTSNPN and CDR2 as SVGIG (reference sequence). V was pared by 0 bases and J by 4 bases, with 9 bases between. In DNA, the CDR3 is TGTGCCTGGAGTGTCGGACGAACCTATGGCTACACCTTC. It translates to CAWSVGRTYGYTF.

This clone occurred a few times. The chain couples TRBV28 to TRBJ1-5, with D perhaps matching TRBD1 (6 bases). This CDR3 comprises 15 residues. Germline values: CDR1 MDHEN, CDR2 SYDVKM. Trimming took 1 base from V and 2 from J, leaving 9 bases between them. CDR3 nucleotides: TGTGCCAGCAGTTTATCAGGGGCCCGCAATCAGCCCCAGCATTTT. Its translation is CASSLSGARNQPQHF. The full variable domain, its missing parts supplied by reference TRBV28 and TRBJ1-5, is DVKVTQSSRYLVKRTGEKVFLECVQDMDHENMFWYRQDPGLGLRLIYFSYDVKMKEKGDIPEGYSVSREKKERFSLILESASTNQTSMYLCASSLSGARNQPQHFGDGTRLSIL.

The rearrangement uses TRBV6-5 and TRBJ2-5; 7 nucleotides match TRBD1. Germline V lookup: CDR1 MNHEY, CDR2 SVGAGI. The CDR3 is 14 residues long. V shed 9 bases, J shed 2 bases, and the junction held 9 bases outside the gene matches. DNA for the CDR3: TGTGCCAGTTCTGGGACAGTGGCGCAAGAGACCCAGTACTTC. It encodes CASSGTVAQETQYF.

V gene TRBV30 combines with J gene TRBJ2-3; D perhaps matches TRBD2 (6 bases). Looked up from germline, CDR1 is GTSNPN and CDR2 is SVGIG (reference sequence). V was trimmed by 5 bases and J by 1 base, leaving 16 bases between them. The CDR3 extends over 15 amino acids. The CDR3 reads CAWGEDPSGTDTQYF. DNA of the CDR3: TGTGCCTGGGGGGAGGACCCTAGTGGCACAGATACGCAGTATTTT.

The chain has TRBV18 and TRBJ2-3; possibly TRBD1 for D (6 bases). V lost 3 bases and J lost 0, with 10 bases in between. The CDR3 contains 15 residues. The germline gives CDR1 KGHSH, CDR2 LQKENI. The CDR3, as DNA: TGTGCCAGCTCACCGAGTAGGGGGAGCACAGATACGCAGTATTTT. Translation gives CASSPSRGSTDTQYF.

The rearrangement links TRBV12-3 or TRBV12-4 to TRBJ1-2; no definite D call. Trimming cost V 2 bases and J 7 bases, with 8 bases left between them. This CDR3 is 12 amino acids long. The chain's CDR3 is CASSLTVAGYTF. Here the CDR3 DNA reads TGTGCCAGCAGTTTAACCGTCGCTGGCTACACCTTC.

The chain combines TRBV5-4 with TRBJ1-1; the D gene is possibly TRBD1 (5 bases). Germline assignment: CDR1 SGHNT and CDR2 YYREEE (reference sequence). V lost 0 bases to trimming and J lost 2 bases, with 17 bases between them. There are 17 residues in the CDR3. CDR3 sequence (DNA): TGTGCCAGCAGCTTGGCCAAAGGGGCAGGGCCAAACACTGAAGCTTTCTTT. Its protein product is CASSLAKGAGPNTEAFF.

The genes are TRBV9 and TRBJ2-5, with 8 bases fitting TRBD1. CDR1 and CDR2 (germline): SGDLS, YYNGEE. Trimming removed 3 bases from V and 2 bases from J; junction bases left unmatched: 6. The CDR3 has 15 amino acids. The chain's CDR3 is CASSAGQGVQETQYF. CDR3 nucleotides: TGTGCCAGCAGCGCCGGACAGGGCGTACAAGAGACCCAGTACTTC.

This chain links TRBV5-6 with TRBJ1-6; D call uncertain. Per the germline V gene, CDR1 is SGHDT and CDR2 is YYEEEE. Trimming took 0 bases from V and 8 from J, leaving 6 bases between them. CDR3 length: 13 amino acids. The CDR3 protein is CASSLVGDSPLHF. The CDR3 region has the DNA TGTGCCAGCAGCTTGGTGGGTGATTCACCCCTCCACTTT.

The gene calls are TRBV14 and TRBJ2-2, with 7 bases identical to TRBD1. V shed 6 bases, J shed 1 base, and the junction held 2 bases outside the gene matches. Germline-derived CDR1 and CDR2 are SGHDN and FVKESK. This CDR3 comprises 14 residues. CDR3 sequence reads: CASRRQGNTGELFF. The CDR3 nucleotides read TGTGCCAGCAGGCGACAGGGGAACACCGGGGAGCTGTTTTTT.

This rearrangement joins TRBV27 to TRBJ2-6, with unresolved D. Germline lookup yields CDR1 MNHEY and CDR2 SMNVEV (reference sequence). The CDR3 length is 15 residues. V was trimmed by 0 bases and J by 1 base, leaving 4 bases between them. CDR3 sequence: CASSLSGSGANVLTF. Written as DNA, the CDR3 is TGTGCCAGCAGTTTATCAGGGTCTGGGGCCAACGTCCTGACTTTC.

V is TRBV15 and J is TRBJ2-3; 15 bases align to TRBD2. The CDR3 spans 20 residues. V trimming: 2 bases; J trimming: 6 bases; junction bases outside the gene matches: 15. Germline CDR1 reads LNHNV; CDR2 reads YYDKDF (reference sequence). CDR3 sequence reads: CATSRNPGLAGGHPGDTQYF. The CDR3 DNA reads TGTGCCACCAGCAGAAATCCGGGACTAGCGGGGGGCCACCCTGGGGATACGCAGTATTTT. Looking up the rest from reference TRBV15 and TRBJ2-3 gives the full variable domain: DAMVIQNPRYQVTQFGKPVTLSCSQTLNHNVMYWYQQKSSQAPKLLFHYYDKDFNNEADTPDNFQSRRPNTSFCFLDIRSPGLGDTAMYLCATSRNPGLAGGHPGDTQYFGPGTRLTVL.

As regards this clone: Other DNA variants within this sample encode the same CDR3. The chain uses TRBV6-2 or TRBV6-3 and TRBJ2-5; the D is unclear. The V end lost 0 bases, the J end lost 5 bases, and 4 bases lay between the germline ends. This CDR3 comprises 12 residues. Germline V CDR1 and CDR2: MNHEY, SVGEGT. The chain's CDR3 is CASSYSGETQYF. CDR3 in DNA: TGTGCCAGCAGTTACTCCGGCGAGACCCAGTACTTC.

The chain uses TRBV4-2 and TRBJ2-1; 7 bases are shared with TRBD2. The CDR3 totals 16 residues. With 0 bases clipped from V and 6 bases from J, the junction kept 8 bases outside the gene matches. Germline CDR1 reads LGHNA; CDR2 reads YNFKEQ. The CDR3 DNA follows: TGTGCCAGCAGCCAAGACAAAGGACTAGTTGGCAATGAGCAGTTCTTC. Translated: CASSQDKGLVGNEQFF.

The chain joins TRBV28 to TRBJ2-3; no definite D call. V lost 6 bases to trimming and J lost 1 base, with 11 bases between them. Germline assignment: CDR1 MDHEN and CDR2 SYDVKM. This CDR3 spans 14 amino acids. CDR3 nucleotide sequence: TGTGCCAGCAGCCCTAACTGGGGCACAGATACGCAGTATTTT. Translating gives CASSPNWGTDTQYF.

This chain uses TRBV6-2 or TRBV6-3 with TRBJ2-1; possibly TRBD2 for D (6 bases). This CDR3 comprises 13 residues. Germline V lookup: CDR1 MNHEY, CDR2 SVGEGT. V was pared by 0 bases and J by 9 bases, with 9 bases between. The DNA of the CDR3 is TGTGCCAGCAGTTACTCGTTAGCGGTTGAGCAGTTCTTC. It translates to CASSYSLAVEQFF.

This rearrangement joins TRBV11-2 to TRBJ1-1; 7 bases line up with TRBD1. The CDR3 sequence is 11 residues long. The trim removed 7 bases at V and 8 bases at J, leaving 4 bases unmatched. From germline, CDR1 is SGHAT and CDR2 FQNNGV. CDR3 loop: CASNKGQEAFF. The CDR3 DNA is TGTGCCAGCAACAAGGGACAGGAAGCTTTCTTT.

This chain uses TRBV5-6 with TRBJ2-5, with 9 nucleotides matching TRBD1. Germline CDR1 is SGHDT and CDR2 is YYEEEE. This CDR3 spans 14 amino acids. Germline trimming cut 7 bases from V and 5 bases from J; bases unmatched to any gene: 9. The CDR3 bases are TGTGCCAGCCACCGGGACAGGGTCGTGGAGACCCAGTACTTC. Encoded protein: CASHRDRVVETQYF.

V is TRBV5-4 and J is TRBJ2-3; TRBD2 agrees at 13 bases. Germline assignment: CDR1 SGHNT and CDR2 YYREEE (reference sequence). The CDR3 loop spans 17 amino acids. Trimming removed 3 bases from V and 6 bases from J; junction bases left unmatched: 10. The CDR3 sequence: CASSSGLAGVAGDTQYF. For the CDR3, the DNA is TGTGCCAGCAGCTCCGGACTAGCGGGGGTCGCGGGGGATACGCAGTATTTT.

The rearrangement uses TRBV19 and TRBJ1-2, with TRBD1 identical over 10 bases. Per germline, CDR1 LNHDA and CDR2 SQIVND (reference sequence). The CDR3 is 15 residues long. Trimming at V came to 5 bases and at J to 8 bases, leaving 11 bases not matched to a gene. CDR3 region: CASSWTGTGEEGYTF. Here the CDR3 DNA reads TGTGCCAGTAGTTGGACCGGGACAGGGGAGGAAGGCTACACCTTC.